This T cell receptor beta chain was observed in a study of human CD8 memory T cell subsets. Study results and caveats: Exclusively the beta chains of the T cell receptor underwent sequencing in this study.

Stem-like CD8+ memory T cells, termed TSTEM, were CCR7+ PD-1- TIGIT-. PBMC originated from healthy-donor buffy coats. The authors drew RNA from duplicate vials of fewer than 190,000 sorted CD8+ T cells per subset. Comments on this clonotype: Its specificity is unknown.

A UMI-labeled 5' RACE approach was the method that produced the TCR beta libraries. Reprocessing the 5' RACE reads, TCRdb reports a single entry for every CDR3 protein and omits DNA. This table lists some 7,300 distinct CDR3 sequences. The CDR3 spans 13 residues. Germline V CDR1 and CDR2: WNHNN, SYGVQD (reference sequence). The gene calls are TRBV10-1 and TRBJ2-3. The sample was CD8+ stem-like memory T cells (TSCM and TCM) sorted from PBMCs. Subset: stem-like memory CD8 T cells (TSTEM), CCR7+ PD-1- TIGIT-. The clonotype was recovered from a human donor in good health. The CDR3 sequence: CASSPDSTDTQYF.